The clone carrying this T cell receptor (beta chain) was detected only a few times. Its specificity is not known. This CDR3 has 17 residues. Per the germline V gene, CDR1 is SEHNR and CDR2 is FQNEAQ (reference sequence). The ends were cut back, 5 bases at V and 0 bases at J, with 14 bases in the middle. The data originate from a study of T cells after yellow fever vaccination. Whole-study results and caveats: On re-exposure, the response was weaker but peaked faster, at day 5 versus 15.

TCRdb ran MiXCR on the 5' RACE reads and lists one entry per CDR3 protein. In the table there are hundreds of thousands of distinct CDR3 sequences, approximately 19% of which are singletons. The sequenced sample was PBMCs, obtained before the yellow fever booster vaccination. The TCR sequence derives from a young man who received the YFV17D yellow fever vaccine. V is TRBV7-9 and J is TRBJ2-6; TRBD2 is a possible D gene (6 bases). Written as DNA, the CDR3 is TGTGCCAGCAGCCCGAGACTCGGGGGCTCTGGGGCCAACGTCCTGACTTTC. It encodes CASSPRLGGSGANVLTF.